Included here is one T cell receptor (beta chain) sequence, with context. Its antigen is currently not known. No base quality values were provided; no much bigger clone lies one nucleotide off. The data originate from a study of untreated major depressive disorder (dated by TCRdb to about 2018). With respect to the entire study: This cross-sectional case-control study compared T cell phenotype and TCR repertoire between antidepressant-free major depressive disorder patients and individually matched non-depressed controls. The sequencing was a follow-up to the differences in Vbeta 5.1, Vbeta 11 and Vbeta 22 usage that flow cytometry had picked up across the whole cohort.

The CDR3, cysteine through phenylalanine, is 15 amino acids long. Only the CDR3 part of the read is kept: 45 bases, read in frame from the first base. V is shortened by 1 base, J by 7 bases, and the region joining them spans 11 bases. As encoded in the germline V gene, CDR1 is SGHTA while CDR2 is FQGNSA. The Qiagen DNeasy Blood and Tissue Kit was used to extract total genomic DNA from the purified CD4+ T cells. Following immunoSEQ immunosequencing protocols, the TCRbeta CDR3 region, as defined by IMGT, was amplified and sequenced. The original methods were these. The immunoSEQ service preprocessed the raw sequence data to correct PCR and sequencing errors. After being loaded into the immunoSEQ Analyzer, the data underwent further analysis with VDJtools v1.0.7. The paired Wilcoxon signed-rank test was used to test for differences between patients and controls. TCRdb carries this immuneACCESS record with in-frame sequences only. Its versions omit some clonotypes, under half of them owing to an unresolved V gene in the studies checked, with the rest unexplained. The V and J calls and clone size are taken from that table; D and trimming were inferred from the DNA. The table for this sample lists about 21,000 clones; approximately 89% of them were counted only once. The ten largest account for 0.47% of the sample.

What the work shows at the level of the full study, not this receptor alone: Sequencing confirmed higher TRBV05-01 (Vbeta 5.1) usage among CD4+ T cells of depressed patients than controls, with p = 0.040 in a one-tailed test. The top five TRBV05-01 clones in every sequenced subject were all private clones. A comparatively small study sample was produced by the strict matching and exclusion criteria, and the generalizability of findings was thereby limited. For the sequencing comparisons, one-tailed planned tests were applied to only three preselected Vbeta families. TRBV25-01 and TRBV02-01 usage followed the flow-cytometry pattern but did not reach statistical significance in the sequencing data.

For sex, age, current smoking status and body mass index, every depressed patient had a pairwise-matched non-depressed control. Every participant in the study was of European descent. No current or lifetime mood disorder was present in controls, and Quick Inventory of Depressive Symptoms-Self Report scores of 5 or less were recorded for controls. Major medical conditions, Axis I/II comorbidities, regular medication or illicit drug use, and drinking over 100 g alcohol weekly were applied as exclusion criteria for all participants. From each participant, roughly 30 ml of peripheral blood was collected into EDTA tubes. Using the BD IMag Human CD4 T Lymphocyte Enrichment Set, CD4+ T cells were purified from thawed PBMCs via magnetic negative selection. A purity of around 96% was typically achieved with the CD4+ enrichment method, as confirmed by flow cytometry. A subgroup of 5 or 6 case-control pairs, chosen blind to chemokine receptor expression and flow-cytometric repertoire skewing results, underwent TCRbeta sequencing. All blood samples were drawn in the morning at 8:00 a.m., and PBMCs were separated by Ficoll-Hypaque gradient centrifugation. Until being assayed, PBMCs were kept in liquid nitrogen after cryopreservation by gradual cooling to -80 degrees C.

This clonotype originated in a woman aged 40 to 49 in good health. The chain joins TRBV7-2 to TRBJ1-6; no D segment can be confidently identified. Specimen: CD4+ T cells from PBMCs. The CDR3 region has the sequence CASSLVTASNSPLHF. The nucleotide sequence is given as TGTGCCAGCAGCTTAGTCACGGCCTCAAATTCACCCCTCCACTTT.